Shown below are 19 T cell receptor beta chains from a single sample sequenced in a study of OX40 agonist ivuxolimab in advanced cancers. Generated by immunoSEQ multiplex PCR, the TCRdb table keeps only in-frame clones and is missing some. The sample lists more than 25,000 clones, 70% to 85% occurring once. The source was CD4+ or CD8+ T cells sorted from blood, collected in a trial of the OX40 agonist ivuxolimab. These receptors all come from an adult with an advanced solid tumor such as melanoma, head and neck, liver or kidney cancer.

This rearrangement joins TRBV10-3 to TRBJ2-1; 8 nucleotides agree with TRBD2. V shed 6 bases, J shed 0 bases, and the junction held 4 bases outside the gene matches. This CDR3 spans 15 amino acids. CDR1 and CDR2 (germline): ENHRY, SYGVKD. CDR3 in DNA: TGTGCCATCAGCCCCAGCGGGAGCTCCTACAATGAGCAGTTCTTC. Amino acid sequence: CAISPSGSSYNEQFF.

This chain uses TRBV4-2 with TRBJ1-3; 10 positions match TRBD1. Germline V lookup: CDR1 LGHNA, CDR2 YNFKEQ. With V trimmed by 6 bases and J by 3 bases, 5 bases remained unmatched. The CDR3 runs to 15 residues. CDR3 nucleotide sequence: TGTGCCAGCAGGGCCGGGACAGGGGTTGGAAACACCATATATTTT. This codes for CASRAGTGVGNTIYF.

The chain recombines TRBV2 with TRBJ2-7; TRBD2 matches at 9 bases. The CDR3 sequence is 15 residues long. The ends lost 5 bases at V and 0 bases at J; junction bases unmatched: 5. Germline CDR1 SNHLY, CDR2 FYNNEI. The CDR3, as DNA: TGTGCCAGCAGTCGGAGCGGGGGGAGCTCCTACGAGCAGTACTTC. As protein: CASSRSGGSSYEQYF.

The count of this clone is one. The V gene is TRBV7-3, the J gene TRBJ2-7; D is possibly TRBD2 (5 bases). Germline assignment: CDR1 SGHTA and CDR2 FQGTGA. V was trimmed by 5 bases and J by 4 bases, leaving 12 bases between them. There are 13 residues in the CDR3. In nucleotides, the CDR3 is TGTGCCAGCAGCCACGGGATAGGATACGAGCAGTACTTC. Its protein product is CASSHGIGYEQYF.

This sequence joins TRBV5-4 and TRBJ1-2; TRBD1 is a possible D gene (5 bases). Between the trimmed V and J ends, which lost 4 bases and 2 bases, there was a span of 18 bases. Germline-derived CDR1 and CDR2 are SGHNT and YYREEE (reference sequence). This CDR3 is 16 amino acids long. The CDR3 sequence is CASSPQVDRLNYGYTF. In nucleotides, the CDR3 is TGTGCCAGCAGCCCACAGGTCGACAGATTGAACTATGGCTACACCTTC.

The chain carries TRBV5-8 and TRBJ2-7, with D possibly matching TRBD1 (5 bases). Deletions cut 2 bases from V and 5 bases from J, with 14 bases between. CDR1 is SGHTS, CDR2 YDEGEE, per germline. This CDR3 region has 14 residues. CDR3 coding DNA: TGTGCCAGCAGCTTACAGGCTTGGGAAAACGAGCAGTACTTC. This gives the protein CASSLQAWENEQYF.

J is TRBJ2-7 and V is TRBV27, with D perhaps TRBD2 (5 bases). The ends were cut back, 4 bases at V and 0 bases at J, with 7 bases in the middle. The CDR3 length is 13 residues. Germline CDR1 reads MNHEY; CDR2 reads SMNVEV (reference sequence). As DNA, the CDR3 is TGTGCCAGCAGTTCGGGATTCTCCTACGAGCAGTACTTC. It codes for CASSSGFSYEQYF.

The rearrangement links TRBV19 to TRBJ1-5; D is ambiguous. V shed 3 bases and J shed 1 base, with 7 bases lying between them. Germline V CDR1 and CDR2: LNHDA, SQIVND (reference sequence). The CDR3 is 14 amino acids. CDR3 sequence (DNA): TGTGCCAGTAGTATGAGGCCGAGCAATCAGCCCCAGCATTTT. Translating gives CASSMRPSNQPQHF.

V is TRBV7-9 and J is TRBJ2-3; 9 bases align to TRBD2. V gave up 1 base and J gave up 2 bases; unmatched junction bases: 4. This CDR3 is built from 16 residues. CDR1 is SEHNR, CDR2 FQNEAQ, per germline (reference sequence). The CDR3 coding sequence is TGTGCCAGCAGCTTAGACGGCGGGAGGGACACAGATACGCAGTATTTT. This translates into CASSLDGGRDTDTQYF. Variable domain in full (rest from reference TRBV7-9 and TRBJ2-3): DTGVSQNPRHKITKRGQNVTFRCDPISEHNRLYWYRQTLGQGPEFLTYFQNEAQLEKSRLLSDRFSAERPKGSFSTLEIQRTEQGDSAMYLCASSLDGGRDTDTQYFGPGTRLTVL.

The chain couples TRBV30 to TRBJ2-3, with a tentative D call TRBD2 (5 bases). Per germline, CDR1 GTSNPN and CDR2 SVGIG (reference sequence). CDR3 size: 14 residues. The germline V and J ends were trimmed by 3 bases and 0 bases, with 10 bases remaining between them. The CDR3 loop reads CAWSPGFSTDTQYF. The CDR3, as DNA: TGTGCCTGGAGCCCGGGGTTTAGCACAGATACGCAGTATTTT.

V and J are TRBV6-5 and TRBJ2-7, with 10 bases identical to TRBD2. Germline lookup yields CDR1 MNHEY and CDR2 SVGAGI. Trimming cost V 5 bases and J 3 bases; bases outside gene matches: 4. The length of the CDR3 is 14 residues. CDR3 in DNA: TGTGCCAGCAGTGCCGGGACTAGCGACTACGAGCAGTACTTC. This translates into CASSAGTSDYEQYF.

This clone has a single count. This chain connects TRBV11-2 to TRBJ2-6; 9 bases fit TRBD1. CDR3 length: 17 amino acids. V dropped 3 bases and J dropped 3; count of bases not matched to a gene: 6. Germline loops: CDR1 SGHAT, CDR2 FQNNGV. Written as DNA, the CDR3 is TGTGCCAGCAGCTTTCAGGACAGGGGCTTTGGGGCCAACGTCCTGACTTTC. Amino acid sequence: CASSFQDRGFGANVLTF.

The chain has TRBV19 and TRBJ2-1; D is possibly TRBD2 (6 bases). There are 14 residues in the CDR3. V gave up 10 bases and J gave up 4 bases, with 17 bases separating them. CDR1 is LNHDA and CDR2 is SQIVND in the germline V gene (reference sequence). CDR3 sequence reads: CATKYAGRYNEQFF. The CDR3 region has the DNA TGTGCCACCAAGTACGCGGGACGATACAATGAGCAGTTCTTC.

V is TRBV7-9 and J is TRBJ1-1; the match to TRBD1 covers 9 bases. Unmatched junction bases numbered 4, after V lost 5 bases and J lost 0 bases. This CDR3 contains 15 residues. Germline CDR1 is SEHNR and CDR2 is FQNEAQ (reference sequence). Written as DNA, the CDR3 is TGTGCCAGCAGCCCATGGACAGGGGTGAACACTGAAGCTTTCTTT. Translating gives CASSPWTGVNTEAFF.

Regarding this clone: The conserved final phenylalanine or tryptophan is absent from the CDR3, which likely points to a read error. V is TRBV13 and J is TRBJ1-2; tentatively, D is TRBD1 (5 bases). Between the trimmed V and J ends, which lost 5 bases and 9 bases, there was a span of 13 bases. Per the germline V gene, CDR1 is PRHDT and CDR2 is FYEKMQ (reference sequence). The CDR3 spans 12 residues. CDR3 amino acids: CASSRGPGRYTL. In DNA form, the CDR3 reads TGTGCCAGCAGCAGAGGGCCGGGGCGCTACACCCTC.

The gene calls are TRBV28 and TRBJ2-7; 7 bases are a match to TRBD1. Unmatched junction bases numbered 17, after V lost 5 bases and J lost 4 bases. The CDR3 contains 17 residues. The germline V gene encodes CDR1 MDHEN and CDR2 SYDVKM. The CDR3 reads CASSRLDSLQGEYEQYF. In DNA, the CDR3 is TGTGCCAGCAGTCGCCTGGACTCTCTTCAGGGGGAATACGAGCAGTACTTC.

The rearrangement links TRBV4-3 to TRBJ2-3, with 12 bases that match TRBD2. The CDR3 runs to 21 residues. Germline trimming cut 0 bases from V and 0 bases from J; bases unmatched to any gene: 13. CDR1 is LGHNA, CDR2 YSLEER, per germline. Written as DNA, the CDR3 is TGCGCCAGCAGCCAAGATCTTTCACTAGCGGGAGGCGGGGTTAGCACAGATACGCAGTATTTT. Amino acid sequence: CASSQDLSLAGGGVSTDTQYF.

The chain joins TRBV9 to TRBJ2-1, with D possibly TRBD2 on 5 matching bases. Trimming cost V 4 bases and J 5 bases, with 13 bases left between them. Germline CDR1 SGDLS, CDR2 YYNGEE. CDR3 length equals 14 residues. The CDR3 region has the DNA TGTGCCAGCAGCCCTTCGGACTGGGACAATGAGCAGTTCTTC. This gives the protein CASSPSDWDNEQFF.

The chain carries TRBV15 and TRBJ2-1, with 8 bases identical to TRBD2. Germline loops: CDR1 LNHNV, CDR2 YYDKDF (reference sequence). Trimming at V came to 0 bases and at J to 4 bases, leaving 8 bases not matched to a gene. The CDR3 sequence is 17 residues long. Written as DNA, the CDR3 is TGTGCCACCAGCAGAGATCCCGCGGGAGGAATGTACAATGAGCAGTTCTTC. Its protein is CATSRDPAGGMYNEQFF.